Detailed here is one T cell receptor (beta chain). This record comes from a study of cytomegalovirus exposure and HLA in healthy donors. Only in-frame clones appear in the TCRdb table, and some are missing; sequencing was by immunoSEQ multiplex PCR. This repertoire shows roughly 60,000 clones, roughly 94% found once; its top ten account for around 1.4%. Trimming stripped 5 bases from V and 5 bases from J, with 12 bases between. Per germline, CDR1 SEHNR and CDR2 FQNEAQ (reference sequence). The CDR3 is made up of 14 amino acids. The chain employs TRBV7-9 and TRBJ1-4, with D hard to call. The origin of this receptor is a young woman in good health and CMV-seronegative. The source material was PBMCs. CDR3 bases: TGTGCCAGCAGCCTTTTCGACACCAATGAAAAACTGTTTTTT. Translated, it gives CASSLFDTNEKLFF.